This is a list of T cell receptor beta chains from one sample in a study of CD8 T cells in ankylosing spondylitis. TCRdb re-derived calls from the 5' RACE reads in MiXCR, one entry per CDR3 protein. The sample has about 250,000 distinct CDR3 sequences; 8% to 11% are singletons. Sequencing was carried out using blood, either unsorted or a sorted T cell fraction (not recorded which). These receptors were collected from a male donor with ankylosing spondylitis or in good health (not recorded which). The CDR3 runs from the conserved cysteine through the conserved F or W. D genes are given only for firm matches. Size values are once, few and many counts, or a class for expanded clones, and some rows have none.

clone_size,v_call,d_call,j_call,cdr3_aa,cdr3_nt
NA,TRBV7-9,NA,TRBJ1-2,CASSLVGTQAGGYTF,TGTGCCAGCAGCTTAGTAGGGACCCAAGCGGGCGGCTACACCTTC
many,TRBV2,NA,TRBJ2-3,CASSFEGGSTDTQYF,TGTGCCAGCAGTTTTGAGGGGGGAAGCACAGATACGCAGTATTTT
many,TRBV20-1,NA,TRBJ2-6,CSALEAFSGANVLTF,TGCAGTGCTCTAGAGGCTTTTTCCGGGGCCAACGTCCTGACTTTC
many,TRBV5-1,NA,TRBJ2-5,CASSWNPGGETQYF,TGCGCCAGCAGCTGGAACCCAGGGGGGGAGACCCAGTACTTC
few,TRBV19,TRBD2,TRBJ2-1,CASSTRPGTSGRGNEQFF,TGTGCCAGTAGTACTCGTCCCGGGACTAGCGGGAGGGGAAATGAGCAGTTCTTC
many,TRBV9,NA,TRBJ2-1,CASSVGGGYNEQFF,TGTGCCAGCAGCGTAGGGGGCGGCTACAATGAGCAGTTCTTC
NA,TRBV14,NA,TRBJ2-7,CASSQGPASVNIYEQYF,TGTGCCAGCAGCCAAGGGCCAGCTAGCGTTAATATCTACGAGCAGTACTTC
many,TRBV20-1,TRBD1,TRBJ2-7,CSAIQGVFGEQYF,TGCAGTGCTATACAGGGGGTGTTTGGAGAGCAGTACTTC
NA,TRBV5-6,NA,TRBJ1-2,CASSSNRRVGGYTF,TGTGCCAGCAGTTCTAATCGTCGGGTGGGCGGCTACACCTTC
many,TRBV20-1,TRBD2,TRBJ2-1,CSASPPGLAATFSPHNEQFF,TGCAGTGCTAGTCCCCCGGGACTAGCGGCAACTTTCTCCCCCCACAATGAGCAGTTCTTC
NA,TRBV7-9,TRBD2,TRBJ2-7,CASSFSGRAHEQYF,TGTGCCAGCAGCTTCAGCGGGAGGGCCCACGAGCAGTACTTC
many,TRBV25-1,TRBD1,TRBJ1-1,CASHPGGSRGTEAFF,TGTGCCTCCCATCCAGGGGGCTCTCGCGGCACTGAAGCTTTCTTT
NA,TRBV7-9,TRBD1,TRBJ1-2,CASSPSGTGPSGYTF,TGTGCCAGCAGCCCCTCCGGGACAGGGCCAAGTGGCTACACCTTC
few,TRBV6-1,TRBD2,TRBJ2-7,CASSARGGRADEQYF,TGTGCCAGCTCAGCCCGGGGCGGGAGGGCCGACGAGCAGTACTTC
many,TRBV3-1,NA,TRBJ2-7,CASSQGLIEQYF,TGTGCCAGCAGCCAAGGACTGATCGAGCAGTACTTC
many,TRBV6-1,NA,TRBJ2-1,CASSEAGGYNEQFF,TGTGCCAGCAGTGAAGCAGGGGGCTACAATGAGCAGTTCTTC
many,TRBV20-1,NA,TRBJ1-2,CSAIAQRPNYGYTF,TGCAGTGCCATAGCCCAAAGACCCAACTATGGCTACACCTTC
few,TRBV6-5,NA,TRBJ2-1,CASSSRLGEQFF,TGTGCCAGCAGTTCCAGACTTGGTGAGCAGTTCTTC
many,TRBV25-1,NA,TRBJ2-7,CASSESGGSYEQYF,TGTGCCAGCAGTGAGTCGGGCGGTTCCTACGAGCAGTACTTC
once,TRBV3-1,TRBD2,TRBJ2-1,CASSRSGSGMHNEQFF,TGTGCCAGCAGTCGTAGCGGGAGCGGGATGCACAATGAGCAGTTCTTC
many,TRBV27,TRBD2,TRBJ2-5,CASSFRLAGTQYF,TGTGCCAGCAGTTTCCGGCTAGCGGGGACCCAGTACTTC
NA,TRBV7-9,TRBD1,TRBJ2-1,CASSLGQGVPYNEQFF,TGTGCCAGCAGCTTAGGCCAGGGGGTTCCCTACAATGAGCAGTTCTTC
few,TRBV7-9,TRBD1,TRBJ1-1,CASPGGPKNTEAFF,TGTGCCAGCCCAGGGGGACCAAAGAACACTGAAGCTTTCTTT
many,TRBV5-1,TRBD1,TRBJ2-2,CASSPVGTGGLEWGTGELFF,TGCGCCAGCAGCCCCGTCGGGACAGGGGGTCTCGAATGGGGCACCGGGGAGCTGTTTTTT
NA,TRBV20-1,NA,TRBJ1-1,CSARDPPESTEAFF,TGCAGTGCTAGAGATCCCCCCGAGAGCACTGAAGCTTTCTTT
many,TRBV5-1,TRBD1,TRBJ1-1,CASSRTGIGNTEAFF,TGCGCCAGCAGCCGGACAGGGATTGGGAACACTGAAGCTTTCTTT
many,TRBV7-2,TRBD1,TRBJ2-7,CASSPSSDRAHEQYF,TGTGCCAGCAGCCCCTCCTCGGACAGGGCCCACGAGCAGTACTTC
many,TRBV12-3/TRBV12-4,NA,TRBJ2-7,CASHRDAGHEQYF,TGTGCCAGTCACCGGGACGCTGGTCACGAGCAGTACTTC
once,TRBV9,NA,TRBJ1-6,CASSVSGIRDSPLHF,TGTGCCAGCAGCGTTTCAGGGATTAGGGATTCACCCCTCCACTTT
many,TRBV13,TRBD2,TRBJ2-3,CASSLPSGGAPSTDTQYF,TGTGCCAGCAGCCTACCTAGCGGGGGGGCTCCTAGCACAGATACGCAGTATTTT
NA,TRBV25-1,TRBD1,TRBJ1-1,CASSGAGGNTEAFF,TGTGCCAGCAGTGGAGCAGGGGGGAACACTGAAGCTTTCTTT